The text below deals with one TCR beta chain. This entry is derived from a study of blood T cell repertoires in COVID-19. Study context: PBMCs, B-cell-depleted T cells, or T cells were the source of the cDNA or gDNA that made up the material.

Unmatched junction bases numbered 14, after V lost 4 bases and J lost 5 bases. The CDR3 is 17 amino acids. Germline CDR1 LGHDT, CDR2 YNNKEL (reference sequence). Profiled with immunoSEQ multiplex PCR; TCRdb holds only in-frame clones, not every one. The sample yields about 34,000 clones, 80% seen once. Input material: peripheral blood. The chain uses TRBV3-1 (or the pseudogene TRBV3-2) and TRBJ2-7, with TRBD2 matching over 10 bases. The source of this sequence is a man at least 80 years old with acute or convalescent COVID-19. CDR3 nucleotide sequence: TGTGCCAGCAGCCCCTTCCTCTCTAGCGGGAGAATGAACGAGCAGTACTTC. Protein sequence: CASSPFLSSGRMNEQYF.